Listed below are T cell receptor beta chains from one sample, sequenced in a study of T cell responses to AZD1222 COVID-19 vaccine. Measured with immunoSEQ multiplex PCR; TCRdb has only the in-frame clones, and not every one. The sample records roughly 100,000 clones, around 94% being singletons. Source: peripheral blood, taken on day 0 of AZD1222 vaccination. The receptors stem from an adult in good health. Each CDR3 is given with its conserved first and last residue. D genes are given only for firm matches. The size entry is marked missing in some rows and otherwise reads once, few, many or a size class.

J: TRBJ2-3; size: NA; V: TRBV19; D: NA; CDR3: CASLSLGITDTQYF; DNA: TGTGCCAGCTTATCTCTAGGGATAACAGATACGCAGTATTTT
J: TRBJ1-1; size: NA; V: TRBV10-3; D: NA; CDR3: CAIRAGREAEAFF; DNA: TGTGCCATCAGAGCGGGCAGGGAAGCTGAAGCTTTCTTT
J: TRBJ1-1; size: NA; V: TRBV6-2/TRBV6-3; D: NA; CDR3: CASSLPGENTEAFF; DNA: TGTGCCAGCAGCCTACCCGGGGAAAACACTGAAGCTTTCTTT
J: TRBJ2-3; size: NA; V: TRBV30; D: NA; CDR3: CAWYQGGSISTDTQYF; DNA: TGTGCCTGGTACCAGGGGGGGTCGATTAGCACAGATACGCAGTATTTT
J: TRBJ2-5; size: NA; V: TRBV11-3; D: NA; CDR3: CASSSPLTVYQETQYF; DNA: TGTGCCAGCAGCTCGCCCCTGACCGTGTACCAAGAGACCCAGTACTTC
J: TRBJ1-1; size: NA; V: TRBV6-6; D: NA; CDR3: CASRLDRVNTEAFF; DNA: TGTGCCAGCAGGCTTGACAGAGTGAACACTGAAGCTTTCTTT
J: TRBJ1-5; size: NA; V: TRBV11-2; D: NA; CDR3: CASSLDGAHLRPQHF; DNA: TGTGCCAGCAGCTTAGATGGAGCCCACTTGCGGCCCCAGCATTTT
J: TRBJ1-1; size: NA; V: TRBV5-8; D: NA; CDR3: CASSLATTYWTEAFF; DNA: TGTGCCAGCAGCTTGGCGACAACTTACTGGACTGAAGCTTTCTTT
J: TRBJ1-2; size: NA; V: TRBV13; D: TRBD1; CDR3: CASSVRDSDYGYTF; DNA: TGTGCCAGCAGCGTACGGGACAGCGACTATGGCTACACCTTC
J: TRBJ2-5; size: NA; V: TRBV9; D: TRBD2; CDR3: CASSVGLAGETQYF; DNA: TGTGCCAGCAGCGTAGGTCTAGCGGGAGAGACCCAGTACTTC
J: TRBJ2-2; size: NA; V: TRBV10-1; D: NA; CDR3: CASSETAIQGGTGELFF; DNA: TGCGCCAGCAGTGAGACAGCAATCCAAGGTGGAACCGGGGAGCTGTTTTTT
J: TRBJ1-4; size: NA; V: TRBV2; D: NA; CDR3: CASSVGRDEKLFF; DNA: TGTGCCAGCAGTGTGGGTAGAGATGAAAAACTGTTTTTT
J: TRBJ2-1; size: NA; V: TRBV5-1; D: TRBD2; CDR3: CAPHWRGWGRDDVNEQFF; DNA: TGCGCCCCCCACTGGAGAGGATGGGGGAGGGATGATGTAAATGAGCAGTTCTTC
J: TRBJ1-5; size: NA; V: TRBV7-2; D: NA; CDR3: CASSLAGVVNQPQHF; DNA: TGTGCCAGCAGCTTAGCGGGTGTGGTAAATCAGCCCCAGCATTTT
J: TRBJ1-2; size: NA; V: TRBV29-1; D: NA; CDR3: CSVPDRDYGYTF; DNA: TGCAGCGTCCCGGACAGAGACTATGGCTACACCTTC
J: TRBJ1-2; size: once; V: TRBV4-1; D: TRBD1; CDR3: CASSQGTGGRYGYTF; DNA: TGCGCCAGCAGCCAAGGGACAGGGGGCAGGTATGGCTACACCTTC
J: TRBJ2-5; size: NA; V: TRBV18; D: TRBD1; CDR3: CASSPNRGTQETQYF; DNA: TGTGCCAGCTCACCGAACAGGGGGACCCAAGAGACCCAGTACTTC